The clone carrying this T cell receptor (beta chain) was picked up a small number of times. Germline-derived CDR1 and CDR2 are SNHLY and FYNNEI. The CDR3 contains 12 residues. Between the trimmed V and J ends, which lost 4 bases and 9 bases, there was a span of 10 bases. These data come from a study of blood T cell repertoires in COVID-19. TCRdb's table, derived via immunoSEQ multiplex PCR, lists solely in-frame clones and lacks some. Here the sample spans roughly 37,000 clones, around 78% being singletons. Sequences were obtained from peripheral blood. The origin of this receptor is a man aged 55 to 70 with acute or convalescent COVID-19. The chain combines TRBV2 with TRBJ2-1; D not resolved. The CDR3 nucleotides are TGTGCCAGCAGTGGTTTTGCCGGTGAGCAGTTCTTC. This gives the protein CASSGFAGEQFF. The full variable domain, rest sourced from reference TRBV2 and TRBJ2-1, is EPEVTQTPSHQVTQMGQEVILRCVPISNHLYFYWYRQILGQKVEFLVSFYNNEISEKSEIFDDQFSVERPDGSNFTLKIRSTKLEDSAMYFCASSGFAGEQFFGPGTRLTVL.